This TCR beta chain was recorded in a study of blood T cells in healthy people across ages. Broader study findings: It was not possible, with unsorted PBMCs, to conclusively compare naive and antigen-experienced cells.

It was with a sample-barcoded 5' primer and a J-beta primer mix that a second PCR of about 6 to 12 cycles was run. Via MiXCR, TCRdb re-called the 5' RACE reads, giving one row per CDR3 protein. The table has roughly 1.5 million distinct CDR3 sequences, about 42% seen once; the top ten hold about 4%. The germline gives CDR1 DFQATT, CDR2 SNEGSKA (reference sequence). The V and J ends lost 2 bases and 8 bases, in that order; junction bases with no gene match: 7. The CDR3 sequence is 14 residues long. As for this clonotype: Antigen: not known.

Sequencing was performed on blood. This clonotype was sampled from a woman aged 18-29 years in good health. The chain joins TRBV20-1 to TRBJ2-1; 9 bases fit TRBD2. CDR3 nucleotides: TGCAGTGCTAGAACCGGGACTAGCATCGATGAGCAGTTCTTC. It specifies CSARTGTSIDEQFF.